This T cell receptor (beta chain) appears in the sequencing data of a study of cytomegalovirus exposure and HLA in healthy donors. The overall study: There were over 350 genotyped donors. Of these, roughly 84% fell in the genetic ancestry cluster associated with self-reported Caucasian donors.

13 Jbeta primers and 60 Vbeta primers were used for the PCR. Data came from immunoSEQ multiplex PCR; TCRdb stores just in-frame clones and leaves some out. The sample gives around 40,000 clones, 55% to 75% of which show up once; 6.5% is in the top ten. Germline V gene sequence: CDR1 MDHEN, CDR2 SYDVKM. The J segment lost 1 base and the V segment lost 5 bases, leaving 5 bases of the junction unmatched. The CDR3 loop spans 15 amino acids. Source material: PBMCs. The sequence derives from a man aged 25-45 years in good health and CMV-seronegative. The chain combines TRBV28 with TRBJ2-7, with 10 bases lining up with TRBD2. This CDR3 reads CASSPGTSVSYEQYF. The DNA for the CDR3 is TGTGCCAGCAGTCCCGGGACTAGCGTTTCCTACGAGCAGTACTTC.